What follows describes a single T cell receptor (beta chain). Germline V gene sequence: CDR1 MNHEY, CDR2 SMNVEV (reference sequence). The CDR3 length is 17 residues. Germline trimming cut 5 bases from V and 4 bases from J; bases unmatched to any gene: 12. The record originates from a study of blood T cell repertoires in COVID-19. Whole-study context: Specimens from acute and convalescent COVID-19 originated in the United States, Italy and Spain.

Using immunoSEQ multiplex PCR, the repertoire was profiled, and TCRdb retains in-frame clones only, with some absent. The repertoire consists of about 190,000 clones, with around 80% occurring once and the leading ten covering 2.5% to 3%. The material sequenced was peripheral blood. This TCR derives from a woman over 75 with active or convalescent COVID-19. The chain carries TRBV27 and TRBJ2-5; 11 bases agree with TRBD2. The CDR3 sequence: CASSRLSGGAFGETQYF. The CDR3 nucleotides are TGTGCCAGCAGTCGGCTTAGCGGGGGGGCCTTCGGAGAGACCCAGTACTTC.